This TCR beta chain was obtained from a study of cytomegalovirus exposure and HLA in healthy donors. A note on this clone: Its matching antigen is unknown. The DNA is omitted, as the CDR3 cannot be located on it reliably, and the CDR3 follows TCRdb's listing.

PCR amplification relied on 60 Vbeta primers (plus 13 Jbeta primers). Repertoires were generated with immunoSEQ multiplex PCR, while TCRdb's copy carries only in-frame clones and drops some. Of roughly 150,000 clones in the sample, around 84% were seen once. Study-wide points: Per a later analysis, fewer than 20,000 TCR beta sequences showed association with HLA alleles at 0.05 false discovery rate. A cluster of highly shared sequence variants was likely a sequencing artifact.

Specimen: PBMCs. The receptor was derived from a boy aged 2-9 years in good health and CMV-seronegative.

The CDR3 sequence is CASSLFGPGDGTEAFF. The V gene is TRBV7-9, the J gene TRBJ1-1; the tabulated D call, TRBD1, remains unverified against the DNA. The CDR3 length is 16 residues, termini included. Looked up from germline, CDR1 is SEHNR and CDR2 is FQNEAQ (reference sequence).